Listed below are T cell receptor beta chains from one sample, sequenced in a study of cytomegalovirus exposure and HLA in healthy donors. Measured with immunoSEQ multiplex PCR; TCRdb has only the in-frame clones, and not every one. The profile covers about 200,000 clones, with approximately 80% appearing a single time and less than 4.5% taken by the ten largest. The sample comprised PBMCs. Receptors were obtained from a male donor in good health and CMV-seronegative. Each CDR3 is given with its conserved first and last residue. The size entry is marked missing in some rows and otherwise reads once, few, many or a size class.

clone_size | v_call | cdr3_aa
. | TRBV5-1 | CASSRGTGMGETQYF
. | TRBV21-1 | CASSKSHPLRAGELFF
few | TRBV28 | CASSPGGANVLTF
. | TRBV28 | CATQVSGRPQETQYF
. | TRBV28 | CASSFLPGFYHYTEAFF
. | TRBV10-2 | CATGQVDYEQYF
. | TRBV7-7 | CASSLGQGSDTQYF
. | TRBV11-2 | CASSGIGNTIYF
. | TRBV15 | CATSRDLGAANEKLFF
. | TRBV27 | CARLPLAGEEYF
. | TRBV18 | CASSPPVQQNTGELFF
. | TRBV13 | CASSLTQRVNEQYF
. | TRBV29-1 | CSVPLGLDTGELFF
. | TRBV7-9 | CASSLYGTGSGANVLTF
. | TRBV19 | CASSPLPTSQRGEQYF
. | TRBV10-1 | CASSEAGVNNEQFF
few | TRBV6-6 | CASSSVFGAYEQYF
. | TRBV5-4 | CASSFGSGGRETQYF
once | TRBV19 | CASSIDIAGQGGGYTF
few | TRBV6-6 | CASSLDRPWTYEQYF
. | TRBV19 | CASSIDHGSGETQYF
. | TRBV6-1 | CASSPGAPQETQYF